This T cell receptor beta chain was identified in a study of T-cell memory formation after mild COVID-19. Across the whole study: There were largely donor-specific TCR clusters.

The germline V gene encodes CDR1 SQVTM and CDR2 ANQGSEA. This CDR3 region has 11 residues. V lost 5 bases to trimming and J lost 7 bases, with 12 bases between them. TCRdb re-derived calls from the 5' RACE reads in MiXCR, one entry per CDR3 protein. The data contain 400,000 to 500,000 distinct CDR3 sequences, over 15% of them seen just once; the ten biggest clones take up 8.4%. This clonotype was seen a handful of times. Antigen unknown. Study results and caveats: Unconfirmed was the SARS-CoV-2 specificity of second-wave clones that peaked on day 37. From day 15 to 85, contracting clones were balanced between CD4 and CD8, whereas later expanders leaned toward CD4+. CD4+ contracting clones were mainly CM and EM; CD8+ ones, EMRA.

The sequence was collected from an adult woman who had mild COVID-19 (a few samples of this study predate the infection). Cell type and time point are not known. The sequenced sample consisted of PBMCs or a T cell subset sorted from them (not recorded which). V usage is TRBV29-1 and J usage is TRBJ2-7; a possible D gene is TRBD2 (5 bases). Written as DNA, the CDR3 is TGCAGCGTTTACTGGACTCGGGAGCAGTACTTC. Its translation is CSVYWTREQYF.